This TCR beta chain stems from a study of blood T cells in healthy people across ages (dated by TCRdb to 2015 to 2017). Study-level background: Template switching captured roughly one uniquely barcoded TCR beta cDNA molecule per two T cells in model experiments. Four age groups were formed from the donors: young (average approximately 15 years), middle-aged (around 40), aged (approximately 60) and long-lived (82). To track age-related changes in TCR beta repertoire diversity, the study relied on deep sequencing normalized with unique cDNA molecular identifiers. Using the same blood draw, the study looked at two additional independent replicas of 1 million unique cDNA reads for two donors, one aged 18 to 29 and the other aged 80 or older. To avoid experimental bias, donors of different ages were spread randomly across the sequencing lanes. Beyond this particular receptor, the publication reports: Estimates of total diversity based on one million sequenced T cells were considered lower bounds and underestimates. Compared with the aged group, the long-lived group had more naive CD4+ T cells, fewer expanded clones and increased TCR diversity, suggesting age selection. Because profiling used bulk unsorted PBMCs, naive and antigen-experienced compartments could not be compared conclusively. A strong correlation was found between observed TCR beta diversity and the percentage of naive T cells measured by flow cytometry. Donor CMV infection status was unknown, potentially confounding age-related changes in expanded clonotypes. As age increased, observed TCR beta diversity per million T cells dropped in a roughly linear way, and a significant reduction was already evident by age roughly 40.

For this clonotype: Its antigen is unknown. Base-call qualities are not available, and no considerably larger clone is one nucleotide away.

Systemically healthy Caucasian individuals from Russia, around 39 in total and aged about 6 to 95 years, were included as donors. Each donor gave roughly 11 milliliters of peripheral blood, drawn into EDTA-treated Vacutainer tubes. PBMCs were isolated by Ficoll-Paque density-gradient centrifugation, with at least 6 million obtained per sample. Trizol reagent was used to extract total RNA from the PBMCs, yielding at least 5 micrograms per sample. For every donor, an aliquot of PBMCs went through flow cytometry to measure the percentages of naive CD45RAhigh/CD27high T cells. The CDR1 and CDR2 encoded by the germline V gene are MNHNS and SASEGT. From cysteine to phenylalanine, the CDR3 is 14 amino acids long. Only the CDR3 DNA stays, 42 bases, in frame from base 1. V lost 2 bases and J lost 6 bases, and the count of bases not matched to a germline gene is 6. The library was made by 5' RACE. Sequencing was performed on an Illumina HiSeq 2500. A second about 7 to 12 cycle PCR used a sample-barcoded 5' primer and a J-beta primer mix. Each TCR beta cDNA molecule received a unique molecular identifier from a template-switch 5' adaptor carrying 12 random nucleotides. At least 3 million CDR3-containing paired-end reads were obtained from each sample. The Mint cDNA synthesis kit, primed by a TRBC-specific oligonucleotide, was used to synthesize first-strand cDNA from all RNA. Following uracil-DNA glycosylase treatment, all cDNA underwent a first 18-cycle PCR with the universal primers M1SS and BC2_uni_R. The published analysis was carried out like this. Each sample was normalized by randomly selecting 1 million high-quality reads, each carrying a distinct molecular identifier. Instead of being binned into consensus sequences, reads that shared molecular identifiers were thrown out. MiTCR, run with a Q25 quality threshold and the strictest error-elimination algorithm, handled CDR3 identification, clonotype clustering and error correction. A nonparametric unseen species model with Euler transformation was used to estimate lower-bound total TCR beta diversity. TCRdb's own reprocessing of the public reads used fastp at Q25 and MiXCR and kept productive beta chains. Identical CDR3 protein sequences are pooled into one entry, listed with their most common genes and DNA. TCRdb assigned the V and J calls; the authors' analysis was not used. The sample includes about 680,000 distinct CDR3 sequences, with roughly 49% observed a single time. Together, the top ten hold about 32% of the sample.

The source is a woman aged 55-70 years in good health. The sequence is built from TRBV6-1 and TRBJ2-5; the central 7 bases match TRBD1. Input material: blood. The DNA sequence is given as TGTGCCAGCAGTGAAAGACAGGGAGTGAAGACCCAGTACTTC. Translated, this gives CASSERQGVKTQYF.